The source of this T cell receptor beta chain is a study of cytomegalovirus exposure and HLA in healthy donors. Study background: From donors who were HLA-typed, an early data release held about 89 million unique TCRs.

Study-wide points: The CMV antigen specificity of a few CMV-associated chains was confirmed through in vitro analysis.

This CDR3 is 15 amino acids long. V lost 1 base and J 0 bases, leaving 9 bases between the germline ends. Germline lookup yields CDR1 SEHNR and CDR2 FQNEAQ (reference sequence). The donors (healthy individuals) were bone marrow donors. Primers: 60 Vbeta forward and 13 Jbeta reverse. TCRdb keeps only in-frame clones here, not all; method: immunoSEQ multiplex PCR. The sample gives roughly 150,000 clones, over 80% of which show up once; approximately 2.2% is in the top ten. As regards this clone: As yet, its antigen is unknown.

This sequence was found in a male donor in good health and CMV-seronegative. Specimen: PBMCs. This rearrangement joins TRBV7-9 to TRBJ1-1, with D unresolved. This chain's CDR3 is CASSLVEGVNTEAFF. The CDR3 DNA is TGTGCCAGCAGCTTAGTGGAGGGAGTGAACACTGAAGCTTTCTTT. Combining the CDR3 with reference TRBV7-9 and TRBJ1-1 gives the whole variable domain DTGVSQNPRHKITKRGQNVTFRCDPISEHNRLYWYRQTLGQGPEFLTYFQNEAQLEKSRLLSDRFSAERPKGSFSTLEIQRTEQGDSAMYLCASSLVEGVNTEAFFGQGTRLTVV.